The clone carrying this T cell receptor beta chain was seen many times. Each CDR3 protein is one row after TCRdb ran MiXCR on the RACE reads. The sample lists 250,000 to 300,000 distinct CDR3 sequences, just under 8% seen once, with roughly 1.2% in the top ten. The sample originates from a study of human T cells and chemical hapten exposure. The overall study: For sensitization, 2% DPC was applied to a 2 cm by 2 cm patch of upper inner arm skin. Weekly scalp doses of diphenylcyclopropenone were given to patients during the roughly 23-week study.

Time point reported: pre-sensitization, week 0. Treatment in this sample: therapeutic diphenylcyclopropenone sensitization with weekly scalp DPC. Patch tests were applied only after blood draws. V gave up 6 bases and J gave up 5 bases, with 11 bases separating them. Germline CDR1 and CDR2: MNHEY and SVGAGI. The CDR3 consists of 13 residues. The chain is built from TRBV6-5 and TRBJ2-4; D ambiguous. The clonotype comes from a man aged 18 to 30 with alopecia areata. Some clones in this sample may be carry-over from other donors' samples. This specimen consisted of whole blood, obtained in connection with sensitization to the hapten diphenylcyclopropenone (DPC). The CDR3 nucleotides read TGTGCCAGCAGCCGCAGCCCGGAAAACATTCAGTACTTC. Translated: CASSRSPENIQYF.